This is a list of T cell receptor beta chains from one sample in a study of Graves' ophthalmopathy and Graves' hyperthyroidism. Each CDR3 protein is one row after TCRdb ran MiXCR on the multiplex PCR reads. The repertoire holds 350,000 to 450,000 distinct CDR3 sequences, with 15% to 20% as singletons. The material sequenced was peripheral blood. Source of these receptors: a woman aged 18-29 years with Graves' ophthalmopathy. CDR3s include the opening cysteine and the closing phenylalanine or tryptophan.

v_call cdr3_aa
TRBV7-9 CASSHRTGSHQETQYF
TRBV9 CASSVGGSLSTEAFF
TRBV11-2 CASSFRQGAAETQYF
TRBV28 CASSLYQVDTEAFF
TRBV7-2 CASSSSGTGAETQYF
TRBV12-3/TRBV12-4 CASSLALGTGDTEAFF
TRBV30 CAWETVGTSGNF
TRBV6-5 CASSYGGRRGGPQHF
TRBV20-1 CSAREFRLGTYEQYF
TRBV28 CASSSGTGRAFF
TRBV6-2/TRBV6-3 CASSSNRVAVRETQYF
TRBV7-2 CASSPRDRAPEQYF
TRBV29-1 CSVGGAGGSYEQYF
TRBV6-2/TRBV6-3 CASTEQGAGNQPQHF
TRBV6-5 CASMAPSRISGANVLTF
TRBV4-3 CASSQDGDDGELFF
TRBV29-1 CSVEFGQGNEQYF
TRBV29-1 CSVAADSLNTEAFF
TRBV7-8 CASSPRQARGDTQYF
TRBV19 CASSSDVRSEAFF
TRBV7-3 CASSSPPREGAYEQYF
TRBV7-2 CASSLAWGRTEAFF
TRBV28 CASRRQGASEAFF
TRBV12-3/TRBV12-4 CASSFNPGQYYEQYF
TRBV12-3/TRBV12-4 CASSFGWEQYF
TRBV27 CASSLSAGRMAVEAFF
TRBV7-2 CASSLVAGQGDEQYF
TRBV12-3/TRBV12-4 CASSLRGRPQHF
TRBV6-5 CASSYPGQGKPQETQYF
TRBV12-5 CASGIWGGTEAFF
TRBV10-1 CASSVGRQTEAFF
TRBV18 CASSPPGTANTEAFF
TRBV6-5 CASSYSRDRTYEQYF
TRBV20-1 CSAREPGTGVTGELFF
TRBV12-3/TRBV12-4 CASSLYEGAGGDTQYF
TRBV29-1 CSVEDPGQGGPDEQYF
TRBV7-6 CASSLDPSTEAFF
TRBV7-2 CASSPGGGREAFF
TRBV10-1 CASSPSGRQETQYF
TRBV28 CASSLPFNYGYTF
TRBV20-1 CSARAVPRQGGTGNTIYF
TRBV12-3/TRBV12-4 CASSLATDSPLHF
TRBV5-6 CASSARGWGANSNQPQHF
TRBV11-1 CASKPSSGGRTGGYTF
TRBV29-1 CSVTGWAGELFF